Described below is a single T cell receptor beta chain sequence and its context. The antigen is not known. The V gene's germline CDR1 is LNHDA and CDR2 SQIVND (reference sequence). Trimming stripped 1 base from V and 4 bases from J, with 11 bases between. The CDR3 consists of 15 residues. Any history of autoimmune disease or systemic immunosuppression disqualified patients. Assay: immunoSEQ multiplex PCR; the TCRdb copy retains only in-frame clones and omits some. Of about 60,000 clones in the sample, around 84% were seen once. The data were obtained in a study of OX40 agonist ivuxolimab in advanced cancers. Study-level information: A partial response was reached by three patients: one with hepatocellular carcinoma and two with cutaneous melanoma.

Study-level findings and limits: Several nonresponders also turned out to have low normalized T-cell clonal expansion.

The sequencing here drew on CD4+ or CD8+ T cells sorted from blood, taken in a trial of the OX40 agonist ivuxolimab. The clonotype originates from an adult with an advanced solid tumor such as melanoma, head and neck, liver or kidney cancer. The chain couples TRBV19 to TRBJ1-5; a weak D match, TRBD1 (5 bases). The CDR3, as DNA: TGTGCCAGTAGTATAGTGGACACCCGGAATCAGCCCCAGCATTTT. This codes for CASSIVDTRNQPQHF.